This TCR beta chain was captured by sequencing in a study of control samples from healthy donors and cancer patients (dated by TCRdb to the early 2020s). CDR1 SGHDT and CDR2 YYEEEE were looked up in the germline V gene. Trimming costs V 2 bases and J 6 bases, and their ends lie 9 bases apart. The CDR3 measures 12 amino acids from cysteine to phenylalanine. Only the CDR3 part of the read is kept: 36 bases, read in frame from the first base. As regards this clone: Its cognate antigen has yet to be identified. Qualities for individual bases were not recorded, and no much larger clone is one base off.

Library generation was performed with the immunoSEQ multiplex PCR assay. TCRdb holds this immuneACCESS table with in-frame rearrangements only. Some clones are missing; in checked studies, unresolved V genes explain under half, and the rest has no known cause. The sample table shows roughly 150,000 clones, and approximately 86% are seen once. Approximately 1.8% of the sample goes to the ten largest clones. The source of this sequence is a man in his late teens or twenties in good health. The chain joins TRBV5-6 to TRBJ2-7; TRBD2 is possibly the D segment (6 matching bases). Sequences were obtained from blood. The nucleotide sequence reads TGTGCCAGCAGCTTCGGGGGTTTCGAGCAGTACTTC. The resulting protein is CASSFGGFEQYF.